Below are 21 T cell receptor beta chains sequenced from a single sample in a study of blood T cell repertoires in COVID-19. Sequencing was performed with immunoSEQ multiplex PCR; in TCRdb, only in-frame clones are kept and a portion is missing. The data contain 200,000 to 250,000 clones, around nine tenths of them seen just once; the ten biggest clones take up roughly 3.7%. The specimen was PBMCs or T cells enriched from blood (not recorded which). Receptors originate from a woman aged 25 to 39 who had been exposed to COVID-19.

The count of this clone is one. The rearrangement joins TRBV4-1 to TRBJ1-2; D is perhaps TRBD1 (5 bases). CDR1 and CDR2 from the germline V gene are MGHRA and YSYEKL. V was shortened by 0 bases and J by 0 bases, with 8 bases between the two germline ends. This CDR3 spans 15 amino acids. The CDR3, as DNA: TGCGCCAGCAGCCAAGACGGGACTCCTAACTATGGCTACACCTTC. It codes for CASSQDGTPNYGYTF.

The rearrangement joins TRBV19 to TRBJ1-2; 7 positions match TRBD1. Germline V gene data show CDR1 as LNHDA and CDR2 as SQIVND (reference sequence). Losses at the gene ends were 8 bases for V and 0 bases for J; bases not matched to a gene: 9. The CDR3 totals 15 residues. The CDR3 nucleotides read TGTGCCAGTCTTCCCTCAGGGGGAACTAACTATGGCTACACCTTC. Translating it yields CASLPSGGTNYGYTF.

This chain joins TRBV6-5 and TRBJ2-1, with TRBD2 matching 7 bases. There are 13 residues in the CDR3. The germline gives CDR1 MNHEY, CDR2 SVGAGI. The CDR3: CAASGREGNEQFF. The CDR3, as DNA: TGTGCAGCTAGCGGAAGGGAGGGGAATGAGCAGTTCTTC.

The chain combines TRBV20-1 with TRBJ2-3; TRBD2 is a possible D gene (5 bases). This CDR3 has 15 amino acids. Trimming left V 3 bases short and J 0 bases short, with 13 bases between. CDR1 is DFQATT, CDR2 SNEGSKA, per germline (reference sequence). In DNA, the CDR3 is TGCAGTGCTAGTTTGGGTGGAGGTAGCACAGATACGCAGTATTTT. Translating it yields CSASLGGGSTDTQYF.

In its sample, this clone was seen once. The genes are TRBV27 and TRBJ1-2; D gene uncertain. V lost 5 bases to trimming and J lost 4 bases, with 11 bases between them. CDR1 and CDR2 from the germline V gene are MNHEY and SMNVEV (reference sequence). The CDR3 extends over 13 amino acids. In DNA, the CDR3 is TGTGCCAGCAGTCCTTTTAGTCTCTATGGCTACACCTTC. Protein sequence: CASSPFSLYGYTF.

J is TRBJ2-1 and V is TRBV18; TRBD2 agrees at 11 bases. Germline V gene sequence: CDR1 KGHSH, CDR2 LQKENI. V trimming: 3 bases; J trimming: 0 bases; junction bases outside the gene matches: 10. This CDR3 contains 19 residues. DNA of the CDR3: TGTGCCAGCTCACCGCCGCGGGGGGGGACTAGCGGCTCCTACAATGAGCAGTTCTTC. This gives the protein CASSPPRGGTSGSYNEQFF.

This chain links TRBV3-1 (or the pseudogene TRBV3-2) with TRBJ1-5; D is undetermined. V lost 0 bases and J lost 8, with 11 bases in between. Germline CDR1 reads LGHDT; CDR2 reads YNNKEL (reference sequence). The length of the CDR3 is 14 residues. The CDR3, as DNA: TGTGCCAGCAGCCAAGAGATGGGAGGAGAGCCCCAGCATTTT. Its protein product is CASSQEMGGEPQHF.

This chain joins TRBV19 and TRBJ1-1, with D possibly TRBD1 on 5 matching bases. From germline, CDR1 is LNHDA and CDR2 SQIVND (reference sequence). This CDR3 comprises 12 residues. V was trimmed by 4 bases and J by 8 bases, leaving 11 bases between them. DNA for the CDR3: TGTGCCAGTAGTAGGAAGGGGCTGGAAGCTTTCTTT. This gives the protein CASSRKGLEAFF.

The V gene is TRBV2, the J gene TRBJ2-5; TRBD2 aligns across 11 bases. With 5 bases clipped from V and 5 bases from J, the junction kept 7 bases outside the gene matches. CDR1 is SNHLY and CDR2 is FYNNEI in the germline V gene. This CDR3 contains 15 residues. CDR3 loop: CASSISGRAGETQYF. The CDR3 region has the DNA TGTGCCAGCAGTATTAGCGGGAGGGCCGGGGAGACCCAGTACTTC.

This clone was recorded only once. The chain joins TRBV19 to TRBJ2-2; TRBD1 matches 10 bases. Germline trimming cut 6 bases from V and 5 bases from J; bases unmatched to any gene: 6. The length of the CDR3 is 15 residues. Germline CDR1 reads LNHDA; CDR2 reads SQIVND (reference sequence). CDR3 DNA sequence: TGTGCCAGTAGGGGAAGGACAGGGGGAACCGGGGAGCTGTTTTTT. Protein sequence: CASRGRTGGTGELFF. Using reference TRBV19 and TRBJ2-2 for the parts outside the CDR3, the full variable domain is DGGITQSPKYLFRKEGQNVTLSCEQNLNHDAMYWYRQDPGQGLRLIYYSQIVNDFQKGDIAEGYSVSREKKESFPLTVTSAQKNPTAFYLCASRGRTGGTGELFFGEGSRLTVL.

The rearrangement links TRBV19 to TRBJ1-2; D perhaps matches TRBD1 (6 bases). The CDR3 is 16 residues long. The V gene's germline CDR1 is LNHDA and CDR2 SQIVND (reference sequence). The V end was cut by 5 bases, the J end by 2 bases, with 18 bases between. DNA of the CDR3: TGTGCCAGTAGTGGCCTCGGGACAACCCCAAACTATGGCTACACCTTC. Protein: CASSGLGTTPNYGYTF.

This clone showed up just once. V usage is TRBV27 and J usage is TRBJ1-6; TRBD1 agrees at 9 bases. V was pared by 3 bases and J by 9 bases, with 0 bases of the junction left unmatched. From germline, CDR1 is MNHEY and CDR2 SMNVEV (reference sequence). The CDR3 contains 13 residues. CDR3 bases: TGTGCCAGCAGTTTGGACAGGGGTTCACCCCTCCACTTT. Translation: CASSLDRGSPLHF.

This CDR3 reads CASSLSTVDTGELFF. The CDR3 DNA reads as TGCGCCAGCAGCTTGTCTACAGTGGACACCGGGGAGCTGTTTTTT. This chain links TRBV5-1 with TRBJ2-2; D not resolved. The CDR3 extends over 15 amino acids. With 1 base removed from V and 3 bases from J, the gap between germline ends came to 10 bases. Germline CDR1 is SGHRS and CDR2 is YFSETQ.

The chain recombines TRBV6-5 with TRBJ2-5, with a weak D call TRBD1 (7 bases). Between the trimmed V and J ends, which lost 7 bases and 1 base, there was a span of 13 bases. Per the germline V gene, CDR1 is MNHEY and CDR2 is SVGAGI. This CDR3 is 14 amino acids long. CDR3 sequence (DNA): TGTGCCAGCAAGGGGGCGGGAACCCAAGAGACCCAGTACTTC. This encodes CASKGAGTQETQYF.

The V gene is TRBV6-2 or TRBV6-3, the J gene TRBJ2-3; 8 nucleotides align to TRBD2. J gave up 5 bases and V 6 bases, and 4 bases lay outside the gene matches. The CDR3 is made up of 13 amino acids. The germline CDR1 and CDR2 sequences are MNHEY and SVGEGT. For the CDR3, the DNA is TGTGCCAGCAGCACGCTAGCGGGAGATACGCAGTATTTT. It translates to CASSTLAGDTQYF.

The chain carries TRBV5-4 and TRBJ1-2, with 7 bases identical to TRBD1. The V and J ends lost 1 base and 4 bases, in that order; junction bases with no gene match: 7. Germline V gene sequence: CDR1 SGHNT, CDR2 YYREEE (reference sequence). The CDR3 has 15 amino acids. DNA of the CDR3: TGTGCCAGCAGCTTGATTGGTAACAGGGGCTATGGCTACACCTTC. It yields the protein CASSLIGNRGYGYTF.

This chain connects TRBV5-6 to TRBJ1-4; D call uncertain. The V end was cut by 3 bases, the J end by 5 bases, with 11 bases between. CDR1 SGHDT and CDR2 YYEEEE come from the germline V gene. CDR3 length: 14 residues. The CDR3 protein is CASSSRWPNEKLFF. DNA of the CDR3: TGTGCCAGCAGCTCTAGATGGCCGAATGAAAAACTGTTTTTT.

CDR3 residues: CASSYSQGRYEQYF. As DNA, the CDR3 is TGTGCCAGCAGTTACTCCCAGGGGCGCTACGAGCAGTACTTC. The genes are TRBV6-6 and TRBJ2-7; TRBD1 might be the D (6 bases). The V gene's germline CDR1 is MNHNY and CDR2 SVGAGI (reference sequence). This CDR3 spans 14 amino acids. Trimming took 0 bases from V and 3 from J, leaving 9 bases between them.

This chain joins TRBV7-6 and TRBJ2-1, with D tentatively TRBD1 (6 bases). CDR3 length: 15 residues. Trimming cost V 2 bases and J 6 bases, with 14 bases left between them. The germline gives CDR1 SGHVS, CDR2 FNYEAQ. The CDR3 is CASSLLRQGTNEQFF. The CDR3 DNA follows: TGTGCCAGCAGCTTACTCCGGCAGGGGACCAATGAGCAGTTCTTC. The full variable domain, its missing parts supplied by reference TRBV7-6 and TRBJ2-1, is GAGVSQSPRYKVTKRGQDVALRCDPISGHVSLYWYRQALGQGPEFLTYFNYEAQQDKSGLPNDRFSAERPEGSISTLTIQRTEQRDSAMYRCASSLLRQGTNEQFFGPGTRLTVL.

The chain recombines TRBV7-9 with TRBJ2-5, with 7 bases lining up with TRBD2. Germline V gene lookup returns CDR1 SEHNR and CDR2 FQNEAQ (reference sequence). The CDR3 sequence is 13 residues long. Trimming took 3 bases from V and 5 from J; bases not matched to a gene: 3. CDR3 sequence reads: CASSFRGSETQYF. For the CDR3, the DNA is TGTGCCAGCAGCTTTCGCGGGAGTGAGACCCAGTACTTC.

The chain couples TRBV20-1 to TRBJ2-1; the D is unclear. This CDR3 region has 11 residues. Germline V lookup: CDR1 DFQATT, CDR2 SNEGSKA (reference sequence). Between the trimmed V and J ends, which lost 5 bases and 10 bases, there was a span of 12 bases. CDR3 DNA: TGCAGTGCTCCGCGTGGAGCGGAGCAGTTCTTC. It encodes CSAPRGAEQFF.